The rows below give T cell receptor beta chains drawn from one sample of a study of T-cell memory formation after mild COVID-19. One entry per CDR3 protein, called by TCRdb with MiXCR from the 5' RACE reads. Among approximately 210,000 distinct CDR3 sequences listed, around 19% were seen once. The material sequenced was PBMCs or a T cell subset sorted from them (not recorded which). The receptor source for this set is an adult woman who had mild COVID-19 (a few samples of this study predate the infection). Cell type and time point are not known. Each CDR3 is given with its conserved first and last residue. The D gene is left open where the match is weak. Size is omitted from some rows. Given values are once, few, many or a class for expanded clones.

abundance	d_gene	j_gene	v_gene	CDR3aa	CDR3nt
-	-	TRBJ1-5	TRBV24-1	CATSDPRSQQPQHF	TGTGCCACCAGTGACCCCCGGTCCCAGCAGCCCCAGCATTTT
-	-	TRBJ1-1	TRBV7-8	CASSFQGTMNTEAFF	TGTGCCAGCAGCTTCCAGGGAACAATGAACACTGAAGCTTTCTTT
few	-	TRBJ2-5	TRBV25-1	CASGSSANQETQYF	TGTGCCAGCGGTTCTAGCGCCAACCAAGAGACCCAGTACTTC
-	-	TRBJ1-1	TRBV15	CATSRGVGVGTEAFF	TGTGCCACCAGCAGAGGTGTCGGGGTGGGCACTGAAGCTTTCTTT
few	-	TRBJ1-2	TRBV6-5	CASSYLYSVNYGYTF	TGTGCCAGCAGTTACCTGTACTCTGTTAACTATGGCTACACCTTC
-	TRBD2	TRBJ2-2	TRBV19	CASSSGLALNTGELFF	TGTGCCAGTAGTTCAGGACTAGCGTTAAACACCGGGGAGCTGTTTTTT
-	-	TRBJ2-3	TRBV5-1	CASSLGQSTDTQYF	TGCGCCAGCAGCTTGGGGCAGAGCACAGATACGCAGTATTTT
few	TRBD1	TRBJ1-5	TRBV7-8	CASSPRDRVGIQPQHF	TGTGCCAGCAGCCCTCGGGACAGGGTGGGTATCCAGCCCCAGCATTTT
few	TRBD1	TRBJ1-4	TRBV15	CATSREDRFDEKLFF	TGTGCCACCAGCAGAGAGGACAGGTTCGATGAAAAACTGTTTTTT
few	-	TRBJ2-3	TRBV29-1	CSFRTTDTQYF	TGCAGCTTCAGGACCACAGATACGCAGTATTTT
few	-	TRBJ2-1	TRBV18	CASSPVISGPGGNEQFF	TGTGCCAGCTCACCAGTAATTTCAGGGCCCGGCGGCAATGAGCAGTTCTTC
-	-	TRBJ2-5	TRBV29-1	CSGQPFQETQYF	TGCAGCGGTCAGCCTTTCCAAGAGACCCAGTACTTC
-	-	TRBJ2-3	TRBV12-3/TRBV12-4	CASSRTGSDTQYF	TGTGCCAGCAGCCGTACAGGGTCCGATACGCAGTATTTT
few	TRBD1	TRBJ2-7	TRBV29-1	CSVERGTGGAEQYF	TGCAGCGTTGAAAGAGGGACAGGGGGCGCCGAGCAGTACTTC